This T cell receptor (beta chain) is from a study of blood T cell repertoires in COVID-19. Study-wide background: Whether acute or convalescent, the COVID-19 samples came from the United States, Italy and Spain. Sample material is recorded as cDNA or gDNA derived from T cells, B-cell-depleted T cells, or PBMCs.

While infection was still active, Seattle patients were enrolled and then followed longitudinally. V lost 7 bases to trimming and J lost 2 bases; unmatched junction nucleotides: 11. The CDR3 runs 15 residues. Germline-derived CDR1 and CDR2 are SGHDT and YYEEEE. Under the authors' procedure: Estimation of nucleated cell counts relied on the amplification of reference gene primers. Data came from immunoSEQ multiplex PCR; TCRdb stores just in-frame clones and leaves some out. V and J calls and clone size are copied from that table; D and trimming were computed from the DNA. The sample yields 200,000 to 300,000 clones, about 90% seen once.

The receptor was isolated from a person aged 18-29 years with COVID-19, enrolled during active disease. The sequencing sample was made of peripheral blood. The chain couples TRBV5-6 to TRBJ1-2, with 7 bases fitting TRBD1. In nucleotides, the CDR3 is TGTGCCAGCGCGATAACAGGGGCAGAAAACTATGGCTACACCTTC. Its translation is CASAITGAENYGYTF.